The clone carrying this TCR beta chain was detected a few times. Its antigen is undetermined. The record originates from a study of response to subunit inactivated influenza vaccine. General observations from the study: T cells newly recruited by each seasonal influenza vaccination are few, the authors suggested.

TCRdb reanalysed the RT-PCR reads using MiXCR and keeps one entry per CDR3 protein. The table includes about 240,000 distinct CDR3 sequences, about 12% detected once. CDR3 length: 14 residues. V shed 6 bases and J shed 7 bases, with 18 bases lying between them. The germline V gene encodes CDR1 MDHEN and CDR2 SYDVKM. The receptor comes from a man between 50 and 59 years old who received an inactivated influenza vaccine. The sample in question was non-naive T cells sorted from PBMCs, obtained approximately 15 days before vaccination. V gene TRBV28 combines with J gene TRBJ1-2; maybe TRBD1 (6 bases). CDR3 in DNA: TGTGCCAGCAGCACCCCCACAGGGCCGGGTGGCTACACCTTC. This codes for CASSTPTGPGGYTF.